One and the same sample provided the 16 T cell receptor beta chains below, sequenced in a study of post-analysis software for immune sequencing data. Unique molecular identifiers were present in the TCR beta cDNA libraries. MiXCR was run by TCRdb on the PCR reads, yielding one entry per CDR3 protein. The sample holds about 200,000 distinct CDR3 sequences, about 30% seen once. Study-wide points: When patients were compared with controls, about five TRBV segments were more frequent, TRBV5-6, TRBV5-1 and TRBV20-1 among them.

These TCRs' antigens remain unknown. Sequencing was carried out using blood. Receptor source: a girl aged 2 to 17 with multiple sclerosis.

Many counts were recorded for this clonotype. V and J are TRBV7-9 and TRBJ2-7, with D maybe TRBD1 (6 bases). The V end lost 2 bases, the J end lost 2 bases, and 13 bases lay between the germline ends. This CDR3 spans 15 amino acids. CDR1 SEHNR and CDR2 FQNEAQ come from the germline V gene (reference sequence). The CDR3 region is CASSLPGGLTYEQYF. The CDR3 DNA reads as TGTGCCAGCAGCTTACCTGGGGGCCTTACCTACGAGCAGTACTTC.

This clonotype was seen only once. This may be a read error, as it is one base from a much larger clone. V gene TRBV20-1 combines with J gene TRBJ2-1; tentatively, D is TRBD1 or TRBD2 (5 bases each). Matching the DNA end better, TRBJ2-7 makes the J call doubtful. Germline loops: CDR1 DFQATT, CDR2 SNEGSKA (reference sequence). CDR3 length: 13 amino acids. The CDR3 here is CRGRGGSYNEQYF. DNA of the CDR3: TGCAGAGGCCGGGGCGGGTCCTACAATGAGCAGTACTTC.

This clonotype has a single count. A much bigger clone sits one base away, suggesting this may be a read error. The J gene is TRBJ2-1, the V gene TRBV6-6, with a tentative D call TRBD1 (6 bases). The germline V gene has CDR1 MNHNY and CDR2 SVGAGI (reference sequence). The CDR3 has 14 amino acids. The CDR3 spells CASSGHQGRNKQFF. The CDR3 bases are TGTGCCAGCAGTGGACACCAGGGGCGCAATAAGCAGTTCTTC.

This clonotype occurred many times. The J gene is TRBJ2-4, the V gene TRBV20-1, with D possibly matching TRBD2 (5 bases). Trimming took off 6 bases at V and 3 bases at J, with 15 bases between the two ends. Germline loops: CDR1 DFQATT, CDR2 SNEGSKA (reference sequence). The CDR3 has 14 residues. The CDR3: CSAHAWTRKNIQYF. CDR3 nucleotides: TGCAGTGCCCACGCGTGGACTCGCAAAAACATTCAGTACTTC.

The genes are TRBV18 and TRBJ1-2, with 8 bases aligning to TRBD1. The junction had 3 bases not matched to a gene; V was cut back by 4 bases and J by 2 bases. CDR1 is KGHSH, CDR2 LQKENI, per germline. The CDR3 contains 14 residues. The CDR3 loop reads CASSQQGGNYGYTF. The CDR3 DNA follows: TGTGCCAGCTCACAACAGGGGGGGAACTATGGCTACACCTTC.

As regards this clonotype: A much larger clone is a single base away; this may be a read error. The J gene is TRBJ2-5, the V gene TRBV12-3 or TRBV12-4; D is unresolved. Trimming stripped 6 bases from V and 5 bases from J, with 13 bases between. The CDR3 totals 13 residues. CDR3 nucleotides: TGTGCCAGCAGATTACCGGCCGGGGAGACCCAGTACTTC. As protein: CASRLPAGETQYF.

The gene calls are TRBV2 and TRBJ2-7; 7 nucleotides agree with TRBD1. Looked up from germline, CDR1 is SNHLY and CDR2 is FYNNEI. CDR3 size: 14 residues. J was trimmed by 0 bases and V by 6 bases; bases with no gene match: 5. This chain's CDR3 is CASRSDRVSYEQYF. The DNA for the CDR3 is TGTGCCAGCAGAAGCGACAGGGTCTCCTACGAGCAGTACTTC.

On this clonotype itself: The junction and the germline gene differ at one end; a read error may be behind it. The V and J genes are TRBV3-1 and TRBJ1-1, with TRBD1 as a possible D gene (6 bases). Germline CDR1 is LGHDT and CDR2 is YNNKEL (reference sequence). The CDR3 spans 15 residues. In nucleotides, the CDR3 is TGTGCCAGCAGCCAACCAGGGGTGGGGTACACTAAAGCTTTCTTT. It specifies CASSQPGVGYTKAFF.

This chain uses TRBV6-1 with TRBJ1-5; D is unclear. This CDR3 has 16 residues. The germline V gene encodes CDR1 MNHNS and CDR2 SASEGT. Trimming left V 1 base short and J 3 bases short, with 13 bases between. The CDR3 loop reads CASSEGPSRLNQPQHF. The DNA for the CDR3 is TGTGCCAGCAGTGAAGGCCCCAGCCGCCTCAATCAGCCCCAGCATTTT.

J is TRBJ2-7 and V is TRBV9; the match to TRBD2 covers 8 bases. With V trimmed by 3 bases and J by 2 bases, 4 bases remained unmatched. This CDR3 has 14 residues. Germline-derived CDR1 and CDR2 are SGDLS and YYNGEE. The CDR3 protein is CASSGREGTYEQYF. Written as DNA, the CDR3 is TGTGCCAGCAGCGGCCGGGAGGGGACCTACGAGCAGTACTTC.

V is TRBV29-1 and J is TRBJ1-4; D call uncertain. V was trimmed by 1 base and J by 8 bases, leaving 8 bases between them. There are 12 residues in the CDR3. Germline assignment: CDR1 SQVTM and CDR2 ANQGSEA. The CDR3: CSVEGGGEKLFF. DNA for the CDR3: TGCAGCGTTGAAGGGGGTGGCGAAAAACTGTTTTTT.

This clonotype was observed at least ten times. The chain joins TRBV29-1 to TRBJ2-3, with a tentative D call TRBD1 (6 bases). Germline V CDR1 and CDR2: SQVTM, ANQGSEA. The CDR3 runs 15 residues. V was cut by 1 base and J by 7 bases, with 18 bases left in between. DNA for the CDR3: TGCAGCGTTGAAGCCCCACAGGGACCCAGGAATACGCAGTATTTT. It translates to CSVEAPQGPRNTQYF.

The sample holds many counts of this clonotype. The chain recombines TRBV5-1 with TRBJ2-3, with unresolved D. The CDR3 length is 15 residues. V gave up 5 bases and J gave up 0 bases, with 13 bases separating them. Germline loops: CDR1 SGHRS, CDR2 YFSETQ. CDR3 loop: CASRLLTQSTDTQYF. In nucleotides, the CDR3 is TGCGCCAGCAGGCTCCTCACGCAAAGCACAGATACGCAGTATTTT.

The chain combines TRBV7-2 with TRBJ1-4; weak D call: TRBD1 (5 bases). Trimming removed 0 bases from V and 4 bases from J, with 12 bases in between. CDR1 and CDR2 (germline): SGHTA, FQGNSA. The CDR3 extends over 16 amino acids. CDR3 in DNA: TGTGCCAGCAGCTTAGCTTCGACAGCAAATAATGAAAAACTGTTTTTT. Encoded protein: CASSLASTANNEKLFF.

This clonotype came up many times. J is TRBJ2-7 and V is TRBV25-1; D is possibly TRBD1 (6 bases). Germline V lookup: CDR1 MGHDK, CDR2 SYGVNS. With 5 bases removed from V and 3 bases from J, the gap between germline ends came to 11 bases. This CDR3 spans 13 amino acids. CDR3 residues: CASSPLDSYEQYF. In DNA, the CDR3 is TGTGCCAGCAGTCCATTGGACAGCTACGAGCAGTACTTC.

The chain couples TRBV30 to TRBJ2-5; D remains ambiguous. The J call is doubtful: the DNA matches TRBJ2-7 better. The CDR3 totals 12 residues. In germline, CDR1 is GTSNPN, CDR2 SVGIG (reference sequence). CDR3: CAWSDGSYEQYF. Written as DNA, the CDR3 is TGTGCCTGGAGTGACGGGTCCTACGAGCAGTACTTC.